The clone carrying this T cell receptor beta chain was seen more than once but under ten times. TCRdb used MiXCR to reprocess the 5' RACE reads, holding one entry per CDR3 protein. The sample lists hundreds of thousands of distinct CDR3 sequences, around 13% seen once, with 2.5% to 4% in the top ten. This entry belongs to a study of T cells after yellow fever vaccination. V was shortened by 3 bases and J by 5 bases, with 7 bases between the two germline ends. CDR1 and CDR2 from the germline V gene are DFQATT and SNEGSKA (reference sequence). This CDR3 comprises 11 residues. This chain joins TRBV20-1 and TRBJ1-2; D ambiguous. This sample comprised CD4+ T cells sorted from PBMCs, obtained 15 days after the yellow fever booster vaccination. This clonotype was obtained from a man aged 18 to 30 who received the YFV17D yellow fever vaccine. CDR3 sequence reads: CSARRDYGYTF. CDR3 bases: TGCAGTGCTAGGCGAGATTATGGCTACACCTTC.